Listed here are 28 T cell receptor beta chains from one sample, sequenced in a study of CD8+ T cells in alopecia areata. The treatment denotes: oral pan-JAK inhibitor, 5-10 mg twice daily. Extraction and reverse transcription of RNA yielded cDNA as the sequencing template. TCRdb's copy holds only in-frame clones and misses some; the assay was immunoSEQ multiplex PCR. Of about 100,000 clones in the sample, roughly 60% are singletons; the top ten hold approximately 16%. The sample was CD8+ T cells sorted from blood, taken at approximately week 61, from a patient treated with tofacitinib. These receptor sequences come from a human donor with alopecia areata.

V is TRBV7-6 and J is TRBJ1-3; 7 bases line up with TRBD1. This CDR3 spans 14 amino acids. Trimming took 5 bases from V and 7 from J; bases not matched to a gene: 8. Germline loops: CDR1 SGHVS, CDR2 FNYEAQ. This chain's CDR3 is CASSQTGARNTIYF. CDR3 in DNA: TGTGCCAGCAGCCAAACAGGGGCGCGGAACACCATATATTTT.

Only one count was recorded for this clone. The rearrangement links TRBV13 to TRBJ2-5; 9 bases match TRBD2. J gave up 5 bases and V 4 bases, and 2 bases lay outside the gene matches. This CDR3 is 13 amino acids long. Germline CDR1 is PRHDT and CDR2 is FYEKMQ (reference sequence). DNA for the CDR3: TGTGCCAGCAGCTCGGGACTAGCCGAGACCCAGTACTTC. Its translation is CASSSGLAETQYF.

This sequence joins TRBV5-6 and TRBJ2-5; maybe TRBD2 (5 bases). The ends were cut back, 4 bases at V and 4 bases at J, with 11 bases in the middle. Germline assignment: CDR1 SGHDT and CDR2 YYEEEE. The CDR3 is 13 amino acids. CDR3 sequence (DNA): TGTGCCAGCAGCGCGAGGAGGAGAGAGACCCAGTACTTC. Residues: CASSARRRETQYF.

This chain joins TRBV25-1 and TRBJ1-6, with a weak D call TRBD1 (6 bases). Germline-derived CDR1 and CDR2 are MGHDK and SYGVNS. Between the trimmed V and J ends, which lost 2 bases and 2 bases, there was a span of 16 bases. CDR3 length: 18 amino acids. In DNA form, the CDR3 reads TGTGCCAGCAGTGAAGATATTACAGGGTTCACCTATAATTCACCCCTCCACTTT. Protein: CASSEDITGFTYNSPLHF. The complete variable domain, with remaining parts taken from reference TRBV25-1 and TRBJ1-6, reads EADIYQTPRYLVIGTGKKITLECSQTMGHDKMYWYQQDPGMELHLIHYSYGVNSTEKGDLSSESTVSRIRTEHFPLTLESARPSHTSQYLCASSEDITGFTYNSPLHFGNGTRLTVT.

V gene TRBV10-1 combines with J gene TRBJ1-1; D gene ambiguous. Germline V gene data show CDR1 as WNHNN and CDR2 as SYGVQD (reference sequence). V was cut by 0 bases and J by 1 base, with 9 bases left in between. This CDR3 comprises 15 residues. The CDR3 region is CASSESMDGNTEAFF. CDR3 nucleotides: TGCGCCAGCAGTGAGTCGATGGACGGGAACACTGAAGCTTTCTTT.

The chain recombines TRBV13 with TRBJ2-5; a weak D match, TRBD1 (5 bases). Germline CDR1 PRHDT, CDR2 FYEKMQ (reference sequence). CDR3 size: 14 residues. Deletions cut 0 bases from V and 5 bases from J, with 10 bases between. The CDR3 is CASSLGGRVETQYF. CDR3 in DNA: TGTGCCAGCAGCTTAGGGGGCAGGGTGGAGACCCAGTACTTC.

This chain connects TRBV27 to TRBJ2-7, with 7 bases fitting TRBD1. The CDR3 runs 14 residues. Germline V CDR1 and CDR2: MNHEY, SMNVEV (reference sequence). The V and J ends lost 3 bases and 3 bases, in that order; junction bases with no gene match: 5. The CDR3 sequence is CASSFFGQDYEQYF. The CDR3 nucleotides read TGTGCCAGCAGTTTCTTCGGACAGGACTACGAGCAGTACTTC.

The chain joins TRBV6-1 to TRBJ1-5; tentatively, D is TRBD1 (5 bases). Germline loops: CDR1 MNHNS, CDR2 SASEGT. V was shortened by 4 bases and J by 0 bases, with 10 bases between the two germline ends. CDR3 size: 15 residues. CDR3 DNA: TGTGCCAGCAGTGGTAACAGGAATAGCAATCAGCCCCAGCATTTT. Its translation: CASSGNRNSNQPQHF.

The table lists this clone with a few counts. At the DNA level, this CDR3 is encoded by other sequences in the same sample as well. The chain employs TRBV5-1 and TRBJ2-5; no reliable D call. V was trimmed by 4 bases and J by 3 bases, leaving 25 bases between them. This CDR3 has 18 amino acids. The V gene's germline CDR1 is SGHRS and CDR2 YFSETQ. The DNA of the CDR3 is TGCGCCAGCAGCCCCCTACTGAGGAGCTCTTTTGCGGAAGAGACCCAGTACTTC. This sequence encodes CASSPLLRSSFAEETQYF.

The genes are TRBV6-5 and TRBJ1-3; D is possibly TRBD1 (6 bases). Germline CDR1 is MNHEY and CDR2 is SVGAGI. The CDR3 is made up of 11 amino acids. Deletions cut 8 bases from V and 6 bases from J, with 8 bases between. The CDR3 loop is CASRGANTIYF. CDR3 nucleotide sequence: TGTGCCAGCCGGGGGGCAAACACCATATATTTT.

About this clone itself: Compared with germline, one end of the junction differs, possibly owing to a read error. The V gene is TRBV7-7, the J gene TRBJ2-3; 11 bases map to TRBD1. Germline V CDR1 and CDR2: SSHAT, FNYEAQ (reference sequence). The CDR3 is 14 residues long. CDR3 residues: CASSNGQGANTQYF. The DNA of the CDR3 is TGTGCTAGCAGCAACGGACAGGGGGCGAATACGCAGTATTTT.

This clone was recorded once. The V call is TRBV5-1, the J call TRBJ2-1, with TRBD1 as a possible D gene (5 bases). This CDR3 spans 17 amino acids. V was trimmed by 1 base and J by 3 bases, leaving 17 bases between them. Germline V CDR1 and CDR2: SGHRS, YFSETQ. CDR3 amino acids: CASSLFRASDLYNEQFF. CDR3 nucleotides: TGCGCCAGCAGCTTGTTCAGGGCCTCAGACCTCTACAATGAGCAGTTCTTC.

V usage is TRBV5-6 and J usage is TRBJ1-4; possible D gene TRBD1, 6 bases. V lost 4 bases to trimming and J lost 7 bases, with 14 bases between them. Germline assignment: CDR1 SGHDT and CDR2 YYEEEE. CDR3 length equals 14 residues. The CDR3 DNA follows: TGTGCCAGCAGCCTCGACAGGATTAGTGAAAAACTGTTTTTT. It translates to CASSLDRISEKLFF.

The chain uses TRBV7-9 and TRBJ2-7, with D uncertain. V was clipped by 8 bases and J by 4 bases, with 12 bases between them. The germline V gene encodes CDR1 SEHNR and CDR2 FQNEAQ (reference sequence). The CDR3 totals 12 residues. The CDR3 region is CASESEDYEQYF. The CDR3 nucleotides are TGTGCCAGCGAGTCGGAAGATTACGAGCAGTACTTC.

Only a few counts were recorded for this clone. The CDR3 loop reads CASSYSSRRVDTQYF. In nucleotides, the CDR3 is TGTGCCAGCAGTTACTCATCGCGGAGGGTAGATACGCAGTATTTT. V is TRBV6-5 and J is TRBJ2-3; D perhaps matches TRBD2 (6 bases). The V gene's germline CDR1 is MNHEY and CDR2 SVGAGI. The CDR3 has 15 amino acids. Trimming shortened V by 0 bases and J by 5 bases, and 12 bases separated the two germline ends.

The chain uses TRBV13 and TRBJ1-1; 7 bases match TRBD1. Germline loops: CDR1 PRHDT, CDR2 FYEKMQ (reference sequence). This CDR3 has 14 amino acids. V lost 5 bases to trimming and J lost 3 bases; unmatched junction nucleotides: 6. CDR3 coding DNA: TGTGCCAGCAGCCTGGGACAGCTAGACACTGAAGCTTTCTTT. Encoded protein: CASSLGQLDTEAFF.

This clone was counted only a few times. V usage is TRBV7-8 and J usage is TRBJ1-4; D is perhaps TRBD1 (5 bases). Germline values: CDR1 SGHVS, CDR2 FQNEAQ. The CDR3 has 15 amino acids. Between the trimmed V and J ends, which lost 4 bases and 4 bases, there was a span of 13 bases. The CDR3 loop is CASSSSGLDNEKLFF. For the CDR3, the DNA is TGTGCCAGCAGCTCCTCAGGGTTGGATAATGAAAAACTGTTTTTT.

V and J are TRBV5-6 and TRBJ1-1; D is ambiguous. CDR1 and CDR2 from the germline V gene are SGHDT and YYEEEE. V dropped 9 bases and J dropped 0 bases, with 24 bases sitting between them. This CDR3 contains 17 residues. CDR3 in DNA: TGTGCCAACAAGAACTGGCCCTACAGTGAGATGAACACTGAAGCTTTCTTT. This sequence encodes CANKNWPYSEMNTEAFF.

CDR3 region: CASSQVRGARYEQFF. DNA of the CDR3: TGTGCCAGCAGCCAAGTCAGGGGCGCTAGGTATGAGCAGTTCTTC. The rearrangement joins TRBV9 to TRBJ2-1, with D perhaps matching TRBD1 (6 bases). This CDR3 spans 15 amino acids. Trimming cost V 4 bases and J 8 bases, with 19 bases left between them. Germline V gene lookup returns CDR1 SGDLS and CDR2 YYNGEE.

The chain carries TRBV7-8 and TRBJ1-1, with D uncertain. The V gene lost 2 bases and the J gene lost 1 base, with 14 bases spanning the gap. The CDR3 length is 16 residues. The germline V gene has CDR1 SGHVS and CDR2 FQNEAQ. CDR3 nucleotides: TGTGCCAGCAGCTTACATCCGATAGGGCAGAACACTGAAGCTTTCTTT. This translates into CASSLHPIGQNTEAFF.

V and J are TRBV9 and TRBJ2-3; 10 bases fit TRBD2. The CDR3 is made up of 14 amino acids. Per the germline V gene, CDR1 is SGDLS and CDR2 is YYNGEE. J gave up 5 bases and V 2 bases, and 2 bases lay outside the gene matches. Here the CDR3 reads CASSVRTSGDTQYF. The CDR3 region has the DNA TGTGCCAGCAGCGTGAGGACTAGCGGAGATACGCAGTATTTT. Full variable domain (missing parts from reference TRBV9 and TRBJ2-3): DSGVTQTPKHLITATGQRVTLRCSPRSGDLSVYWYQQSLDQGLQFLIQYYNGEERAKGNILERFSAQQFPDLHSELNLSSLELGDSALYFCASSVRTSGDTQYFGPGTRLTVL.

This chain links TRBV12-5 with TRBJ1-4; D gene uncertain. V was cut by 3 bases and J by 8 bases, with 4 bases left in between. The CDR3 extends over 11 amino acids. CDR1 and CDR2 (germline): LGHNT, FRNRAP. In DNA form, the CDR3 reads TGTGCTAGTGGTTTCTTAGAAAAACTGTTTTTT. It specifies CASGFLEKLFF.

V gene TRBV6-6 combines with J gene TRBJ1-2; 10 nucleotides line up with TRBD1. This CDR3 contains 13 residues. With 10 bases clipped from V and 4 bases from J, the junction kept 6 bases outside the gene matches. Germline-derived CDR1 and CDR2 are MNHNY and SVGAGI (reference sequence). The CDR3 loop is CAKWTGGVYGYTF. The DNA of the CDR3 is TGTGCCAAGTGGACAGGGGGTGTCTATGGCTACACCTTC.

The chain combines TRBV20-1 with TRBJ2-1; D unresolved. Trimming left V 5 bases short and J 6 bases short, with 8 bases between. This CDR3 region has 11 residues. CDR1 is DFQATT and CDR2 is SNEGSKA in the germline V gene (reference sequence). This chain's CDR3 is CSAPFSNEQFF. The DNA of the CDR3 is TGCAGTGCTCCATTCTCCAATGAGCAGTTCTTC.

This clone was observed a few times. The chain couples TRBV15 to TRBJ1-5; D is possibly TRBD1 (5 bases). Trimming removed 0 bases at V and 6 bases at J, with 12 bases between. CDR1 and CDR2 from the germline V gene are LNHNV and YYDKDF (reference sequence). This CDR3 contains 15 residues. The CDR3 here is CATSRDKSGGQPQHF. The CDR3 bases are TGTGCCACCAGCAGAGATAAATCGGGGGGTCAGCCCCAGCATTTT.

J is TRBJ2-1 and V is TRBV5-1; the match to TRBD2 covers 8 bases. In germline, CDR1 is SGHRS, CDR2 YFSETQ. The CDR3 loop spans 15 amino acids. The junction had 6 bases not matched to a gene; V was cut back by 3 bases and J by 4 bases. The CDR3 bases are TGCGCCAGCAGCTCCAGAGAGCGGGGGTACAATGAGCAGTTCTTC. Translated, it gives CASSSRERGYNEQFF.

V and J are TRBV30 and TRBJ2-2; D remains ambiguous. In germline, CDR1 is GTSNPN, CDR2 SVGIG (reference sequence). Trimming left V 0 bases short and J 5 bases short, with 13 bases between. There are 15 residues in the CDR3. Here the CDR3 reads CAWSVPQVETGELFF. In nucleotides, the CDR3 is TGTGCCTGGAGTGTACCGCAGGTCGAGACCGGGGAGCTGTTTTTT.

The rearrangement uses TRBV7-6 and TRBJ2-5; TRBD1 agrees at 9 bases. Looked up from germline, CDR1 is SGHVS and CDR2 is FNYEAQ. Germline trimming cut 4 bases from V and 0 bases from J; bases unmatched to any gene: 9. The CDR3 has 17 residues. This CDR3 reads CASSSDRGTLYQETQYF. CDR3 DNA: TGTGCCAGCAGCTCGGACAGGGGAACCCTGTACCAAGAGACCCAGTACTTC.